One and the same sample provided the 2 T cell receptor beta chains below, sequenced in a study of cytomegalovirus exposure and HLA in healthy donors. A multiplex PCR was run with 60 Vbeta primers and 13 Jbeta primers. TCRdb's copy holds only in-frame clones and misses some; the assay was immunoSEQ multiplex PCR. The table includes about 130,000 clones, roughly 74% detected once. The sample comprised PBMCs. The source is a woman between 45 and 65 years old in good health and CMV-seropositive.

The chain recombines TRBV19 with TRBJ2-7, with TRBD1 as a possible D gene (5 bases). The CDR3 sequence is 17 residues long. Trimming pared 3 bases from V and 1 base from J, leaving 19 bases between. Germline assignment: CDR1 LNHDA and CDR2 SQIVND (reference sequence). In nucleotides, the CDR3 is TGTGCCAGTAGTATCCTCTGGGGCGCAGACCCGTCCTACGAGCAGTACTTC. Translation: CASSILWGADPSYEQYF. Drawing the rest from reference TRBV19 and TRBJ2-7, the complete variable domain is DGGITQSPKYLFRKEGQNVTLSCEQNLNHDAMYWYRQDPGQGLRLIYYSQIVNDFQKGDIAEGYSVSREKKESFPLTVTSAQKNPTAFYLCASSILWGADPSYEQYFGPGTRLTVT.

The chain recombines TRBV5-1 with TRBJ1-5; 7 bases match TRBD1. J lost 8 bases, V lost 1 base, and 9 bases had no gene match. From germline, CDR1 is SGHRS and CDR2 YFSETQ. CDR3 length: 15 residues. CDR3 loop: CASSLQGGTGEPQHF. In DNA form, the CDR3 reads TGCGCCAGCAGCTTGCAGGGCGGAACAGGGGAGCCCCAGCATTTT.